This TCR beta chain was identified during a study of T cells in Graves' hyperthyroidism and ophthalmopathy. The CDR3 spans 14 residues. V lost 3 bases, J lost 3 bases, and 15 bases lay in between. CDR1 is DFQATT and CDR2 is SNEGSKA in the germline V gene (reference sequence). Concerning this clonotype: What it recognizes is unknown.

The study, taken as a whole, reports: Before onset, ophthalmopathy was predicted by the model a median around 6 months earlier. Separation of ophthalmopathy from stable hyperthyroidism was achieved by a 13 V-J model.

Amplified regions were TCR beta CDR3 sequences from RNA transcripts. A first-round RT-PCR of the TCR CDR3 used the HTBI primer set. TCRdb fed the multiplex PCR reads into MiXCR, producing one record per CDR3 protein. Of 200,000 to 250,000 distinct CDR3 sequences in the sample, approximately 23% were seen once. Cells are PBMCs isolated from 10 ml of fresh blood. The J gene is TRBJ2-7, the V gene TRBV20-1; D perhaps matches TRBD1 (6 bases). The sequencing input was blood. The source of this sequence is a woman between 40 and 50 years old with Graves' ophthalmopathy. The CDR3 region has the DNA TGCAGTGCTAGGATGCCACACAGGGACTACGAGCAGTACTTC. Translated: CSARMPHRDYEQYF.